One sample yielded the 20 T cell receptor beta chains listed below, sequenced in a study of breast tumors, draining lymph nodes, adjacent tissues. TCRdb re-derived calls from the multiplex PCR reads in MiXCR, one entry per CDR3 protein. The sample lists 150,000 to 250,000 distinct CDR3 sequences, around a third occurring once. Breast cancer patients provided tissue from their axillary draining lymph nodes. The sequencing input was axillary lymph node tissue. These receptor sequences come from a female donor with breast cancer. Some clones in this sample may be carry-over from other donors' samples.

This clonotype showed up many times. The genes are TRBV24-1 and TRBJ1-2; D is unresolved. This CDR3 is 13 amino acids long. Looked up from germline, CDR1 is KGHDR and CDR2 is SFDVKD. The V end lost 3 bases, the J end lost 8 bases, and 12 bases lay between the germline ends. CDR3 DNA sequence: TGTGCCACCAGTGATCTGAGCTTCCAGGGCTACACCTTC. Its protein product is CATSDLSFQGYTF.

Many counts were recorded for this clonotype. J is TRBJ2-7 and V is TRBV6-6, with 10 bases matching TRBD2. V was pared by 9 bases and J by 5 bases, with 10 bases of the junction left unmatched. Germline CDR1 reads MNHNY; CDR2 reads SVGAGI (reference sequence). The CDR3 length is 14 residues. The CDR3 region is CASDATSGFDEQYF. The CDR3 nucleotides are TGTGCCAGTGACGCGACTAGCGGGTTTGACGAGCAGTACTTC.

V is TRBV7-9 and J is TRBJ1-5; D possibly corresponds to TRBD1 (5 bases). CDR3 length: 14 amino acids. The ends were cut back, 5 bases at V and 10 bases at J, with 18 bases in the middle. The germline gives CDR1 SEHNR, CDR2 FQNEAQ (reference sequence). In DNA form, the CDR3 reads TGTGCCAGCAGCACCGGGGCAGGAAGTCAACCCCAGCATTTT. It codes for CASSTGAGSQPQHF.

This clonotype was detected many times. Relative to the germline gene, one junction end is altered; a read error may explain this. This chain connects TRBV12-5 to TRBJ2-3; 9 positions match TRBD2. The CDR3 is 17 residues long. Germline assignment: CDR1 LGHNT and CDR2 FRNRAP. As DNA, the CDR3 is TGTGCTAATGGTATGGCGGGAGGGCGAGGGGGCACAGATACGCAGTATTTT. As protein: CANGMAGGRGGTDTQYF.

A note on this clonotype: Just one base apart from a much larger clone, this may be a read error. V is TRBV18 and J is TRBJ1-2, with D unclear. This CDR3 is 16 amino acids long. The V end was cut by 0 bases, the J end by 4 bases, with 15 bases between. The germline V gene has CDR1 KGHSH and CDR2 LQKENI. The CDR3: CASSPPMPQEPYGYTF. In nucleotides, the CDR3 is TGTGCCAGCTCACCACCGATGCCCCAGGAACCCTATGGCTACACCTTC.

This clonotype occurred many times. This sequence joins TRBV3-1 and TRBJ2-1; 10 nucleotides match TRBD2. Per germline, CDR1 LGHDT and CDR2 YNNKEL (reference sequence). The CDR3 consists of 16 residues. Germline trimming cut 5 bases from V and 6 bases from J; bases unmatched to any gene: 10. CDR3 nucleotide sequence: TGTGCCAGCAGCGAGGCAAGCGGGAGGGCACGCAATGAGCAGTTCTTC. This codes for CASSEASGRARNEQFF.

At least ten counts were recorded for this clonotype. This sequence joins TRBV13 and TRBJ1-5; 8 positions agree with TRBD1. The trim removed 5 bases at V and 0 bases at J, leaving 12 bases unmatched. CDR1 PRHDT and CDR2 FYEKMQ come from the germline V gene (reference sequence). This CDR3 has 18 residues. CDR3 sequence reads: CASSPRDRGYYSNQPQHF. The CDR3 DNA sequence: TGTGCCAGCAGCCCACGAGACAGGGGCTATTATAGCAATCAGCCCCAGCATTTT.

As concerns this clonotype: As the CDR3 is not closed by the conserved phenylalanine or tryptophan, this likely results from a read error. The V and J genes are TRBV28 and TRBJ1-6; TRBD1 matches at 10 bases. This CDR3 has 15 residues. J was trimmed by 7 bases and V by 8 bases; bases with no gene match: 8. Germline V gives CDR1 MDHEN, CDR2 SYDVKM. CDR3 residues: CASEVLGQGNSPLHS. The CDR3 DNA sequence: TGTGCCAGCGAAGTACTGGGACAGGGGAATTCACCCCTCCACTCT.

For this clonotype: A much more abundant neighbour one base away suggests this may be a read error. Since no conserved phenylalanine or tryptophan closes the CDR3, a read error is the likely cause. The rearrangement joins TRBV5-6 to TRBJ1-2; TRBD1 matches at 7 bases. Unmatched junction bases numbered 12, after V lost 3 bases and J lost 4 bases. The CDR3 length is 16 residues. Germline assignment: CDR1 SGHDT and CDR2 YYEEEE. CDR3: CASSYRGRAGGYGYTY. Here the CDR3 DNA reads TGTGCCAGCAGCTACAGGGGAAGAGCGGGGGGCTATGGCTACACCTAC.

This clonotype was detected only a few times. V is TRBV6-6 and J is TRBJ1-2, with TRBD1 identical over 7 bases. From germline, CDR1 is MNHNY and CDR2 SVGAGI (reference sequence). This CDR3 has 14 amino acids. Germline trimming cut 5 bases from V and 6 bases from J; bases unmatched to any gene: 9. In DNA, the CDR3 is TGTGCCAGCAGTCTCGGGACAGTCTTTAATGGCTACACCTTC. This codes for CASSLGTVFNGYTF.

In its sample, this clonotype was seen many times. The V call is TRBV10-3, the J call TRBJ2-7; 8 bases agree with TRBD2. Germline CDR1 ENHRY, CDR2 SYGVKD. V gave up 0 bases and J gave up 7 bases; unmatched junction bases: 11. This CDR3 comprises 16 residues. CDR3 sequence reads: CAISESSGGGTREQYF. CDR3 nucleotides: TGTGCCATCAGTGAGTCGTCGGGCGGGGGGACTCGGGAGCAGTACTTC.

The CDR3 sequence: CSVVYYLGASEQFF. CDR3 DNA: TGCAGCGTTGTTTACTACTTAGGGGCCTCCGAGCAGTTCTTC. The chain is built from TRBV29-1 and TRBJ2-1; a weak D match, TRBD1 (5 bases). Germline values: CDR1 SQVTM, CDR2 ANQGSEA. The CDR3 consists of 14 residues. Between the trimmed V and J ends, which lost 4 bases and 10 bases, there was a span of 20 bases.

By sample fraction, this clonotype is medium-sized. The CDR3 nucleotides read TGTGCCAGCAGCTCGAAGGCCGCAGGGAGGTATGGCTACACCTTC. This sequence encodes CASSSKAAGRYGYTF. This sequence joins TRBV5-6 and TRBJ1-2, with D perhaps TRBD1 (5 bases). The V end was cut by 3 bases, the J end by 5 bases, with 17 bases between. Germline CDR1 and CDR2: SGHDT and YYEEEE. The CDR3 loop spans 15 amino acids.

V is TRBV7-9 and J is TRBJ2-3, with D possibly matching TRBD2 (7 bases). Trimming took off 6 bases at V and 2 bases at J, with 18 bases between the two ends. This CDR3 is 16 amino acids long. Germline values: CDR1 SEHNR, CDR2 FQNEAQ (reference sequence). Here the CDR3 reads CASSPRGAGFTDTQYF. CDR3 bases: TGTGCCAGCAGTCCTCGGGGGGCAGGGTTCACAGATACGCAGTATTTT.

This clonotype turned up a few times. This rearrangement joins TRBV7-3 to TRBJ1-1; D ambiguous. Trimming cost V 1 base and J 2 bases, with 8 bases left between them. The CDR3 has 14 amino acids. Looked up from germline, CDR1 is SGHTA and CDR2 is FQGTGA. This chain's CDR3 is CASSLRAGNTEAFF. In DNA, the CDR3 is TGTGCCAGCAGCTTAAGGGCAGGAAACACTGAAGCTTTCTTT.

Notes on this clonotype: One end of the junction does not line up with germline, which may come from a read error. The rearrangement links TRBV20-1 to TRBJ2-5; perhaps TRBD2 as D (6 bases). This CDR3 has 12 amino acids. Germline V gene data show CDR1 as DFQATT and CDR2 as SNEGSKA (reference sequence). The CDR3 DNA reads TGCAGTGCTACCCACAAGGACTACGAGCCGTTCTTC. Encoded protein: CSATHKDYEPFF.

This clonotype was counted ten times or more. The chain links TRBV6-1 to TRBJ2-1, with D unclear. Per the germline V gene, CDR1 is MNHNS and CDR2 is SASEGT. The CDR3 extends over 14 amino acids. V was shortened by 4 bases and J by 8 bases, with 15 bases between the two germline ends. The CDR3 reads CASSGVRRDDEQFF. CDR3 nucleotides: TGTGCCAGCAGTGGCGTCAGGCGTGACGATGAGCAGTTCTTC.

The sample holds many counts of this clonotype. The J gene is TRBJ1-5, the V gene TRBV7-8; TRBD1 is a possible D gene (5 bases). The V gene lost 2 bases and the J gene lost 0 bases, with 11 bases spanning the gap. CDR1 is SGHVS, CDR2 FQNEAQ, per germline. The CDR3 sequence is 16 residues long. The CDR3 DNA is TGTGCCAGCAGCTTAAGAGACAGCTCTAGCAATCAGCCCCAGCATTTT. Residues: CASSLRDSSSNQPQHF.

In its sample, this clonotype was seen many times. The chain couples TRBV18 to TRBJ2-7, with TRBD2 identical over 11 bases. CDR3 length: 15 amino acids. After removal of 3 bases from V and 2 bases from J, the junction contained 3 bases not matched to a gene. CDR1 KGHSH and CDR2 LQKENI come from the germline V gene. The CDR3 region has the DNA TGTGCCAGCTCACCGACTAGCGGGAAAACCTACGAGCAGTACTTC. Its protein product is CASSPTSGKTYEQYF.

As for this clonotype: A read error is possible here, since a much larger clone lies one base away. The chain employs TRBV20-1 and TRBJ2-1; 7 bases align to TRBD1. The CDR3 is 16 residues long. In germline, CDR1 is DFQATT, CDR2 SNEGSKA (reference sequence). The CDR3 spells CSARDKGGPSYSEQFF. Written as DNA, the CDR3 is TGCAGTGCTAGAGATAAAGGGGGCCCCTCCTACAGTGAGCAGTTCTTC.